These 5 T cell receptor beta chains were all obtained from the same sample, sequenced in a study of T cell responses to AZD1222 COVID-19 vaccine. The method was immunoSEQ multiplex PCR; TCRdb's version includes in-frame clones alone and lacks a portion of them. The top ten clones hold less than 6.5% of a sample with around 130,000 clones, more than 80% of them seen once. This specimen consisted of peripheral blood, obtained on day 0 of AZD1222 vaccination. The receptor source for this set is an adult in good health.

This chain links TRBV5-1 with TRBJ1-1, with a possible D match to TRBD1 (6 bases). Deletions cut 2 bases from V and 5 bases from J, with 10 bases between. Germline CDR1 SGHRS, CDR2 YFSETQ. The CDR3 is 13 residues long. CDR3 in DNA: TGCGCCAGCAGCTTACACAGGGATACTGAAGCTTTCTTT. Encoded protein: CASSLHRDTEAFF.

The genes are TRBV5-4 and TRBJ2-1; D is ambiguous. The CDR3 covers 16 residues. Looked up from germline, CDR1 is SGHNT and CDR2 is YYREEE (reference sequence). The V end lost 4 bases, the J end lost 4 bases, and 18 bases lay between the germline ends. CDR3 bases: TGTGCCAGCAGCCGCCTCTTAGACGGACGATACAATGAGCAGTTCTTC. Its protein product is CASSRLLDGRYNEQFF.

The rearrangement uses TRBV30 and TRBJ1-1; 7 bases map to TRBD1. V trimming: 0 bases; J trimming: 4 bases; junction bases outside the gene matches: 17. This CDR3 is 18 amino acids long. CDR1 is GTSNPN and CDR2 is SVGIG in the germline V gene (reference sequence). The DNA for the CDR3 is TGTGCCTGGAGTGTATTTGTTGGGCAGGGGGTGATGGGCACTGAAGCTTTCTTT. Encoded protein: CAWSVFVGQGVMGTEAFF. The variable domain in full, with the rest retrieved from reference TRBV30 and TRBJ1-1, is SQTIHQWPATLVQPVGSPLSLECTVEGTSNPNLYWYRQAAGRGLQLLFYSVGIGQISSEVPQNLSASRPQDRQFILSSKKLLLSDSGFYLCAWSVFVGQGVMGTEAFFGQGTRLTVV.

The genes are TRBV7-9 and TRBJ1-1; D remains unclear. Germline CDR1 and CDR2: SEHNR and FQNEAQ (reference sequence). CDR3 length: 11 residues. Trimming stripped 8 bases from V and 7 bases from J, with 11 bases between. Written as DNA, the CDR3 is TGTGCCAGCGTACGAGGACTTGAAGCTTTCTTT. It codes for CASVRGLEAFF.

This chain joins TRBV5-1 and TRBJ1-1; D is unclear. The V gene lost 6 bases and the J gene lost 1 base, with 7 bases spanning the gap. CDR1 and CDR2 (germline): SGHRS, YFSETQ. There are 12 residues in the CDR3. As DNA, the CDR3 is TGCGCCAGCACCAAAGAGAACACTGAAGCTTTCTTT. It is translated as CASTKENTEAFF.